This T cell receptor beta chain was sequenced during a study of metastatic and nonmetastatic thyroid tumors. Overall study: Peripheral blood and tumor or nodule samples from malignant and benign thyroid patients were compared. Notes on the study in general: Benign nodules reportedly had significantly lower TCR beta diversity than malignant thyroid tumors in blood and tumor.

Original methodology: Clinicopathological groups differed in CDR3, with these differences serving to build a distant-metastasis classifier for papillary thyroid cancer. TCRdb called clones again from the PCR reads with MiXCR. None of the V and J calls come from the authors' own analysis; TCRdb made them. Here the sample spans tens of thousands of clones, around 20% being singletons. This clone was detected ten times or more. Its antigen is currently unknown. The length of the CDR3 is 15 residues. Trimming at V came to 2 bases and at J to 8 bases, leaving 8 bases not matched to a gene. Germline V CDR1 and CDR2: MGHDK, SYGVNS. Among the patients, none had received any treatment before thyroid surgery.

The sample taken for sequencing was blood. The TCR originated in a female donor with papillary thyroid cancer or a benign thyroid nodule (not recorded which). Some clones in this sample may be carry-over from other donors' samples. This chain connects TRBV25-1 to TRBJ2-1; 8 positions agree with TRBD1. CDR3 region: CASSEPRGLFDEQFF. DNA for the CDR3: TGTGCCAGCAGTGAACCCAGGGGGCTTTTCGATGAGCAGTTCTTC.